This TCR beta chain was profiled in a study of blood T cell repertoires in COVID-19. The CDR3 spans 15 residues. Between the trimmed V and J ends, which lost 7 bases and 2 bases, there was a span of 18 bases. The germline gives CDR1 SGHRS, CDR2 YFSETQ. The cohort comprised adults aged about 18 to 90 years residing in 24 US areas. Categorization into cohorts depended on clinical history that participants reported. The assay was immunoSEQ multiplex PCR, and TCRdb's table has in-frame clones only and misses some. The data contain about 260,000 clones, 88% of them singletons. The chain links TRBV5-1 to TRBJ2-5; D perhaps matches TRBD2 (7 bases). Source material: PBMCs or T cells enriched from blood (not recorded which). The source of this sequence is a woman between 50 and 59 years old who had recovered from COVID-19. The CDR3 reads CASFLGGLGQETQYF. CDR3 nucleotides: TGCGCCAGCTTCCTGGGGGGGCTGGGGCAAGAGACCCAGTACTTC.